A single sample is the source of the 27 T cell receptor beta chains below, sequenced in a study of identical twins. TCRdb passed the 5' RACE reads through MiXCR, listing each CDR3 protein once. The data hold about 240,000 distinct CDR3 sequences, with about 11% observed a single time. Material: memory T cells sorted from blood. These receptor sequences come from a man aged 45 to 65 in good health.

This clonotype was counted ten times or more. The chain has TRBV13 and TRBJ1-5, with D maybe TRBD1 (6 bases). The germline CDR1 and CDR2 sequences are PRHDT and FYEKMQ (reference sequence). CDR3 length: 12 residues. The V end was cut by 5 bases, the J end by 10 bases, with 12 bases between. CDR3: CASSNRGGPQHF. The CDR3 nucleotides read TGTGCCAGCAGCAATAGGGGGGGTCCCCAGCATTTT.

There are many counts of this clonotype. The gene calls are TRBV28 and TRBJ2-7, with 13 bases aligning to TRBD2. With V trimmed by 4 bases and J by 4 bases, 4 bases remained unmatched. The germline gives CDR1 MDHEN, CDR2 SYDVKM. The CDR3 is 15 residues long. CDR3 amino acids: CASSWGLAGKYEQYF. DNA of the CDR3: TGTGCCAGCAGTTGGGGACTAGCGGGGAAGTACGAGCAGTACTTC.

This clonotype has only a few counts. The V and J genes are TRBV5-5 and TRBJ2-3; 10 bases are shared with TRBD1. The V gene end was trimmed by 4 bases and the J gene end by 6 bases; junction bases not matched to a gene: 5. The CDR3 is made up of 14 amino acids. CDR1 and CDR2 (germline): SGHKS, YYEKEE (reference sequence). The CDR3: CASSGGQGFDTQYF. Written as DNA, the CDR3 is TGTGCCAGCAGCGGGGGACAGGGGTTCGATACGCAGTATTTT.

Many counts were recorded for this clonotype. The chain joins TRBV4-2 to TRBJ1-1; the D is unclear. The CDR3 totals 16 residues. Trimming took 0 bases from V and 7 from J, leaving 18 bases between them. Germline V lookup: CDR1 LGHNA, CDR2 YNFKEQ. CDR3 sequence (DNA): TGTGCCAGCAGCCAAGAATGGGTTGGAGGCCCATTTGAAGCTTTCTTT. Translation gives CASSQEWVGGPFEAFF.

This clonotype occurred a few times. The chain recombines TRBV12-3 or TRBV12-4 with TRBJ2-1; possibly TRBD2 for D (7 bases). This CDR3 is built from 14 residues. V lost 2 bases and J lost 5, with 10 bases in between. Here the CDR3 reads CASSLTGRDNEQFF. The CDR3 region has the DNA TGTGCCAGCAGTTTAACAGGGAGGGACAATGAGCAGTTCTTC.

V and J are TRBV12-3 or TRBV12-4 and TRBJ2-7; D is possibly TRBD1 (6 bases). Trimming took off 6 bases at V and 6 bases at J, with 15 bases between the two ends. This CDR3 region has 13 residues. CDR3 DNA: TGTGCCAGCAGGCAGGGTCTGGGGGCCGAGCAGTACTTC. This codes for CASRQGLGAEQYF.

V and J are TRBV6-1 and TRBJ1-5, with 8 bases matching TRBD1. Germline CDR1 reads MNHNS; CDR2 reads SASEGT. The trim removed 7 bases at V and 2 bases at J, leaving 4 bases unmatched. The CDR3 is 14 residues long. CDR3 sequence (DNA): TGTGCCAGCACCCGGGGACAGGGCAATCAGCCCCAGCATTTT. This codes for CASTRGQGNQPQHF.

On this clonotype itself: Germline is not matched at one junction end, which may reflect a read error. The V gene is TRBV7-9, the J gene TRBJ2-5; D remains ambiguous. Germline CDR1 is SEHNR and CDR2 is FQNEAQ (reference sequence). The CDR3 loop spans 11 amino acids. CDR3 bases: TGTGCCAGCAGCTTAAGAGAGCGATTATTCTTC. It is translated as CASSLRERLFF.

This clonotype was observed a handful of times. This sequence joins TRBV12-3 or TRBV12-4 and TRBJ2-5; D tentatively reads TRBD1 or TRBD2 (5 bases each). Between the trimmed V and J ends, which lost 6 bases and 2 bases, there was a span of 10 bases. The CDR3 contains 13 residues. The CDR3 bases are TGTGCCAGCAGGACGGGACGGCAAGAGACCCAGTACTTC. It is translated as CASRTGRQETQYF.

This clonotype was seen more than once but under ten times. The chain carries TRBV20-1 and TRBJ2-1; TRBD2 aligns across 13 bases. Germline V CDR1 and CDR2: DFQATT, SNEGSKA (reference sequence). CDR3 length: 15 amino acids. The V gene end was trimmed by 1 base and the J gene end by 8 bases; junction bases not matched to a gene: 5. DNA for the CDR3: TGCAGTGCTAGAGGGACTAGCGGGAGAGGGGATGAGCAGTTCTTC. Translated: CSARGTSGRGDEQFF.

Only a few counts were recorded for this clonotype. The J gene is TRBJ2-2, the V gene TRBV12-3 or TRBV12-4; D perhaps matches TRBD2 (5 bases). V lost 6 bases, J lost 1 base, and 9 bases lay in between. The length of the CDR3 is 14 residues. The CDR3 region is CASSPDLNTGELFF. The CDR3 DNA reads TGTGCCAGCAGCCCGGACTTGAACACCGGGGAGCTGTTTTTT.

This clonotype was recorded at least ten times. The chain links TRBV20-1 to TRBJ1-2; a possible D gene is TRBD1 (5 bases). This CDR3 comprises 13 residues. Between the trimmed V and J ends, which lost 1 base and 7 bases, there was a span of 13 bases. The germline CDR1 and CDR2 sequences are DFQATT and SNEGSKA (reference sequence). The CDR3 here is CSARGTGLVGYTF. For the CDR3, the DNA is TGCAGTGCTAGAGGAACAGGTCTTGTTGGCTACACCTTC.

This clonotype was observed a few times. This chain connects TRBV11-2 to TRBJ2-3, with unresolved D. This CDR3 is built from 12 residues. The V and J ends lost 7 bases and 2 bases respectively, with 7 bases between them. Germline CDR1 is SGHAT and CDR2 is FQNNGV. The CDR3 DNA reads TGTGCCAGCACCTCCTCCACAGATACGCAGTATTTT. Translated: CASTSSTDTQYF.

This clonotype has just a few counts. This chain's CDR3 is CSVGWGGEYQETQYF. The CDR3 DNA sequence: TGCAGCGTCGGATGGGGGGGGGAGTACCAAGAGACCCAGTACTTC. V gene TRBV29-1 combines with J gene TRBJ2-5, with TRBD2 identical over 7 bases. The V and J ends lost 6 bases and 0 bases, in that order; junction bases with no gene match: 10. Looked up from germline, CDR1 is SQVTM and CDR2 is ANQGSEA. The CDR3 covers 15 residues.

This clonotype was observed at least ten times. The chain has TRBV11-2 and TRBJ2-7, with 8 bases that match TRBD2. Germline lookup yields CDR1 SGHAT and CDR2 FQNNGV. CDR3 size: 15 residues. V was clipped by 6 bases and J by 5 bases; unmatched bases: 12. The chain's CDR3 is CASRRPGRGRDEQYF. Written as DNA, the CDR3 is TGTGCCAGCAGACGGCCCGGGAGGGGTCGAGACGAGCAGTACTTC.

The gene calls are TRBV15 and TRBJ1-4, with unresolved D. The CDR3 consists of 15 residues. Germline V gene data show CDR1 as LNHNV and CDR2 as YYDKDF (reference sequence). Deletions cut 5 bases from V and 8 bases from J, with 18 bases between. The CDR3 DNA sequence: TGTGCCACCAGCGAGAGGTCTGGGTTCCGGGAAAAACTGTTTTTT. This sequence encodes CATSERSGFREKLFF.

A few counts support this clonotype. CDR3 in amino acids: CAWSVGALGETQYF. CDR3 sequence (DNA): TGTGCCTGGAGTGTTGGGGCGCTTGGGGAGACCCAGTACTTC. The V and J genes are TRBV30 and TRBJ2-5, with a possible D match to TRBD1 (5 bases). V was clipped by 0 bases and J by 5 bases, with 13 bases between them. This CDR3 has 14 residues. Germline assignment: CDR1 GTSNPN and CDR2 SVGIG (reference sequence).

The chain is built from TRBV11-2 and TRBJ2-4, with D uncertain. This CDR3 has 17 amino acids. Trimming removed 0 bases at V and 0 bases at J, with 12 bases between. Germline values: CDR1 SGHAT, CDR2 FQNNGV. CDR3: CASSLDGLSLAKNIQYF. DNA of the CDR3: TGTGCCAGCAGCTTAGACGGCCTCAGCCTAGCCAAAAACATTCAGTACTTC.

This clonotype has ten or more counts. The CDR3 DNA reads as TGTGCCAGCAGCCTCTTGAGCGCCGAGCAGTACTTC. Amino acid sequence: CASSLLSAEQYF. The chain combines TRBV11-2 with TRBJ2-7; unclear D gene. Germline CDR1 reads SGHAT; CDR2 reads FQNNGV. CDR3 length: 12 amino acids. V lost 5 bases to trimming and J lost 6 bases, with 11 bases between them.

The chain couples TRBV20-1 to TRBJ2-2; 13 nucleotides match TRBD2. CDR3 length equals 17 residues. With 6 bases clipped from V and 7 bases from J, the junction kept 14 bases outside the gene matches. The germline CDR1 and CDR2 sequences are DFQATT and SNEGSKA (reference sequence). In nucleotides, the CDR3 is TGCAGTGCGGCCGGAGTCGGACTAGCGGGGGCGGGCGGGGAGCTGTTTTTT. It is translated as CSAAGVGLAGAGGELFF.

This clonotype came up a few times. The chain links TRBV11-2 to TRBJ2-2; 9 positions match TRBD2. The CDR3 is 18 residues long. Germline V gene data show CDR1 as SGHAT and CDR2 as FQNNGV. Unmatched junction bases numbered 17, after V lost 5 bases and J lost 7 bases. The CDR3 here is CASSPRISAGGRSGELFF. Written as DNA, the CDR3 is TGTGCCAGCAGCCCGCGCATTAGCGCGGGGGGGCGTAGCGGGGAGCTGTTTTTT.

At least ten counts were recorded for this clonotype. The rearrangement links TRBV29-1 to TRBJ1-5; D not certain. Trimming removed 4 bases at V and 3 bases at J, with 13 bases between. Germline CDR1 is SQVTM and CDR2 is ANQGSEA. The CDR3 has 14 residues. CDR3 DNA: TGCAGCGTTGCGGCCGCGGCCAACAATCAGCCCCAGCATTTT. This translates into CSVAAAANNQPQHF.

This clonotype was seen ten or more times. V usage is TRBV7-6 and J usage is TRBJ2-3; D gene uncertain. Trimming cost V 1 base and J 0 bases, with 11 bases left between them. This CDR3 comprises 16 residues. Germline V gene data show CDR1 as SGHVS and CDR2 as FNYEAQ. The CDR3 here is CASSLEGTRSTDTQYF. DNA of the CDR3: TGTGCCAGCAGCTTAGAAGGAACAAGGAGCACAGATACGCAGTATTTT. The entire variable domain, with the rest obtained from reference TRBV7-6 and TRBJ2-3, is as follows: GAGVSQSPRYKVTKRGQDVALRCDPISGHVSLYWYRQALGQGPEFLTYFNYEAQQDKSGLPNDRFSAERPEGSISTLTIQRTEQRDSAMYRCASSLEGTRSTDTQYFGPGTRLTVL.

In its sample, this clonotype was seen a few times. The chain has TRBV29-1 and TRBJ2-1; 9 bases are shared with TRBD1. The CDR3 has 13 residues. Per the germline V gene, CDR1 is SQVTM and CDR2 is ANQGSEA. J lost 4 bases, V lost 8 bases, and 6 bases had no gene match. CDR3 bases: TGCAGCTTTGGGACAGGGATATACAATGAGCAGTTCTTC. It codes for CSFGTGIYNEQFF.

The chain employs TRBV7-2 and TRBJ2-5, with TRBD2 matching 8 bases. With 5 bases clipped from V and 5 bases from J, the junction kept 7 bases outside the gene matches. The CDR3 contains 14 residues. Germline values: CDR1 SGHTA, CDR2 FQGNSA. CDR3 protein: CASSVSGASETQYF. The CDR3 DNA reads as TGTGCCAGCAGCGTTAGCGGGGCCTCCGAGACCCAGTACTTC.

This chain connects TRBV15 to TRBJ2-5, with D hard to call. Germline CDR1 LNHNV, CDR2 YYDKDF (reference sequence). With 0 bases removed from V and 4 bases from J, the gap between germline ends came to 12 bases. The CDR3 runs to 15 residues. Here the CDR3 DNA reads TGTGCCACCAGCAGAGATGCGGAGCCCGCAGAGACCCAGTACTTC. Its translation is CATSRDAEPAETQYF.

The chain combines TRBV7-3 with TRBJ2-1, with TRBD2 matching over 12 bases. The trim removed 5 bases at V and 9 bases at J, leaving 8 bases unmatched. The CDR3 consists of 15 residues. Germline CDR1 reads SGHTA; CDR2 reads FQGTGA. The CDR3 protein is CASSPLAGGPGEQFF. The CDR3 coding sequence is TGTGCCAGCAGCCCTCTAGCGGGAGGGCCTGGTGAGCAGTTCTTC.